The rows below give T cell receptor beta chains drawn from one sample of a study of spatial heterogeneity in lung cancer. TCRdb recomputed calls from the 5' RACE reads with MiXCR, one row per CDR3 protein. The data show roughly 80,000 distinct CDR3 sequences, over 10% seen once. Source: PBMCs, taken at surgery. These receptor sequences come from a male donor with early-stage non-small cell lung cancer. Each CDR3 is given with its conserved first and last residue. Fields, in order: clone size, D gene, J gene, CDR3 length, V gene, CDR3 DNA, CDR3 protein. A D gene is named only where the DNA matches it firmly. Rows may omit the clone size; those that give it use once, few, many or a size class.

abundance: .; d_gene: .; j_gene: TRBJ1-5; len: 14; v_gene: TRBV19; CDR3nt: TGTGCCAGTACCCCTGAGAATAGCAATCAGCCCCAGCATTTT; CDR3aa: CASTPENSNQPQHF
abundance: many; d_gene: .; j_gene: TRBJ1-1; len: 14; v_gene: TRBV11-2; CDR3nt: TGTGCCAGCAGCTTAGATCCGGGAGCCACTGAAGCTTTCTTT; CDR3aa: CASSLDPGATEAFF
abundance: .; d_gene: TRBD2; j_gene: TRBJ2-1; len: 14; v_gene: TRBV2; CDR3nt: TGTGCCAGCAGTAGAGAAGCGGGAGGCAATGAGCAGTTCTTC; CDR3aa: CASSREAGGNEQFF
abundance: .; d_gene: TRBD1; j_gene: TRBJ2-7; len: 16; v_gene: TRBV6-1; CDR3nt: TGTGCCAGCAGTGAAGCGCAGGGACAGGGGTCCCACGAGCAGTACTTC; CDR3aa: CASSEAQGQGSHEQYF
abundance: many; d_gene: .; j_gene: TRBJ2-2; len: 14; v_gene: TRBV24-1; CDR3nt: TGTGCCACCAGAGGCCAGGGCGTCACCGGGGAGCTGTTTTTT; CDR3aa: CATRGQGVTGELFF
abundance: .; d_gene: .; j_gene: TRBJ2-1; len: 16; v_gene: TRBV7-9; CDR3nt: TGTGCCAGCAGCCTATCGGGACAGCGGGGCGCGGATGAGCAGTTCTTC; CDR3aa: CASSLSGQRGADEQFF
abundance: many; d_gene: TRBD2; j_gene: TRBJ2-7; len: 15; v_gene: TRBV3-1; CDR3nt: TGTGCCAGCAGCCAAGGACTAGCGGGGTCCTACGAGCAGTACTTC; CDR3aa: CASSQGLAGSYEQYF
abundance: .; d_gene: TRBD1; j_gene: TRBJ2-2; len: 14; v_gene: TRBV6-1; CDR3nt: TGTGCCAGCAGTCTGGGACAGGACACCGGGGAGCTGTTTTTT; CDR3aa: CASSLGQDTGELFF
abundance: few; d_gene: TRBD2; j_gene: TRBJ2-5; len: 16; v_gene: TRBV5-4; CDR3nt: TGTGCCAGCAGCTTGGGGGCGGGAGCGGTACAAGAGACCCAGTACTTC; CDR3aa: CASSLGAGAVQETQYF
abundance: few; d_gene: .; j_gene: TRBJ2-6; len: 16; v_gene: TRBV5-1; CDR3nt: TGCGCCAGCAGCTCAGACTTATTCTCTGGGGCCAACGTCCTGACTTTC; CDR3aa: CASSSDLFSGANVLTF
abundance: few; d_gene: TRBD1; j_gene: TRBJ1-5; len: 14; v_gene: TRBV12-3/TRBV12-4; CDR3nt: TGTGCCAGCAGTTTGACAGGGATCAATCAGCCCCAGCATTTT; CDR3aa: CASSLTGINQPQHF
abundance: many; d_gene: TRBD2; j_gene: TRBJ2-1; len: 15; v_gene: TRBV29-1; CDR3nt: TGCAGCGTTGGGACTAGCGGGAGTCTATACAATGAGCAGTTCTTC; CDR3aa: CSVGTSGSLYNEQFF
abundance: many; d_gene: .; j_gene: TRBJ1-1; len: 17; v_gene: TRBV11-2; CDR3nt: TGTGCCAGCAGCTCGAACCGGGACGCCGGGGCAAACACTGAAGCTTTCTTT; CDR3aa: CASSSNRDAGANTEAFF
abundance: few; d_gene: TRBD1; j_gene: TRBJ1-5; len: 17; v_gene: TRBV23-1; CDR3nt: TGCGCCAGCAGTCAACTAATGCAACAGGGGGGGACTCAGCCCCAGCATTTT; CDR3aa: CASSQLMQQGGTQPQHF
abundance: many; d_gene: .; j_gene: TRBJ2-5; len: 16; v_gene: TRBV21-1; CDR3nt: TGTGCCACCAGCCCCCAACCGACAGGGGGCGCGTGGACCCAGTACTTC; CDR3aa: CATSPQPTGGAWTQYF
abundance: .; d_gene: .; j_gene: TRBJ1-2; len: 13; v_gene: TRBV12-3/TRBV12-4; CDR3nt: TGTGCCAGCAGCCCCAACAGGGACTATGGCTACACCTTC; CDR3aa: CASSPNRDYGYTF
abundance: few; d_gene: .; j_gene: TRBJ2-2; len: 15; v_gene: TRBV14; CDR3nt: TGTGCCAGCAGCCAAGACGGGAGAGACACCGGGGAGCTGTTTTTT; CDR3aa: CASSQDGRDTGELFF
abundance: .; d_gene: .; j_gene: TRBJ2-5; len: 15; v_gene: TRBV19; CDR3nt: TGTGCCAGTAGTATGGTTGGGTCGAACCAAGAGACCCAGTACTTC; CDR3aa: CASSMVGSNQETQYF
abundance: many; d_gene: .; j_gene: TRBJ1-3; len: 15; v_gene: TRBV6-2/TRBV6-3; CDR3nt: TGTGCCAGCAGTTACGCGGTACGCTCTGGAAACACCATATATTTT; CDR3aa: CASSYAVRSGNTIYF
abundance: few; d_gene: .; j_gene: TRBJ2-1; len: 16; v_gene: TRBV7-9; CDR3nt: TGTGCCAGCAGCTTAGCCGACCGGGGCGCCTACAATGAGCAGTTCTTC; CDR3aa: CASSLADRGAYNEQFF